The 3 T cell receptor beta chains listed next were all sequenced from one sample in a study of CD8+CD57+ T cells in acquired aplastic anemia. Genomic DNA, the template, was used for profiling of the TCR beta VDJ and CDR3. TCRdb reprocessed the reads with MiXCR, giving one entry per CDR3 protein. The sample consists of about 42,000 distinct CDR3 sequences, about 65% of them appearing once. Sequenced material: sorted CD4+, CD8+, or CD8+CD57+ T cells (not recorded which) from PBMCs. The receptor source for this set is a human donor in good health, serving as a control.

This clonotype was observed once. One end of the junction does not line up with germline, which may come from a read error. The chain has TRBV7-7 and TRBJ2-7; 11 bases line up with TRBD1. Germline assignment: CDR1 SSHAT and CDR2 FNYEAQ (reference sequence). The CDR3 is 15 amino acids. DNA of the CDR3: TGTGCTAGCAGCCCCGGACAGGGGGCGCTGGACGAGCAGTACTTC. It yields the protein CASSPGQGALDEQYF.

The chain employs TRBV9 and TRBJ2-7; D may be TRBD1 or TRBD2 (5 bases each). The CDR3 is made up of 13 amino acids. Trimming pared 2 bases from V and 3 bases from J, leaving 9 bases between. In germline, CDR1 is SGDLS, CDR2 YYNGEE. Written as DNA, the CDR3 is TGTGCCAGCAGCGTCGGGGACCGCTACGAGCAGTACTTC. It codes for CASSVGDRYEQYF. The whole variable domain, remainder taken from reference TRBV9 and TRBJ2-7, is DSGVTQTPKHLITATGQRVTLRCSPRSGDLSVYWYQQSLDQGLQFLIQYYNGEERAKGNILERFSAQQFPDLHSELNLSSLELGDSALYFCASSVGDRYEQYFGPGTRLTVT.

The chain has TRBV7-6 and TRBJ2-5; TRBD1 agrees at 7 bases. The germline V gene has CDR1 SGHVS and CDR2 FNYEAQ. V dropped 4 bases and J dropped 5; count of bases not matched to a gene: 4. The CDR3 is 13 amino acids. In DNA, the CDR3 is TGTGCCAGCAGCTCCGGGACAGTGGAGACCCAGTACTTC. It translates to CASSSGTVETQYF.